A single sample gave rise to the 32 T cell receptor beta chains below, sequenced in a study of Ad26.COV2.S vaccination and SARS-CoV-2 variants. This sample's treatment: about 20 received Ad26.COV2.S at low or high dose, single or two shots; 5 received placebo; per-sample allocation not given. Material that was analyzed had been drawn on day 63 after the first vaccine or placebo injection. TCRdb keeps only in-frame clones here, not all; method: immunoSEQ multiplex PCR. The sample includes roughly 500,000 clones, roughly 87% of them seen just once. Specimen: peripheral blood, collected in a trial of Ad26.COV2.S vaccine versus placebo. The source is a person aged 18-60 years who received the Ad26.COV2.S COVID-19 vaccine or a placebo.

The CDR3 nucleotides read TGTGCCAGCAGTTACAGTGGCGGGTGGTACCAAGAGACCCAGTACTTC. This translates into CASSYSGGWYQETQYF. V usage is TRBV6-2 or TRBV6-3 and J usage is TRBJ2-5; tentative D call: TRBD2 (5 bases). The CDR3 totals 16 residues. Germline loops: CDR1 MNHEY, CDR2 SVGEGT. V was cut by 2 bases and J by 0 bases, with 13 bases left in between.

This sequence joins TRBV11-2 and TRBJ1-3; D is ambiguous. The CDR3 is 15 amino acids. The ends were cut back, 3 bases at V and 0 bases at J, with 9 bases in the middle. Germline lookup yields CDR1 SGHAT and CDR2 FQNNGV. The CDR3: CASSLPSYSGNTIYF. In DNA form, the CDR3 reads TGTGCCAGCAGCTTGCCCTCCTACTCTGGAAACACCATATATTTT.

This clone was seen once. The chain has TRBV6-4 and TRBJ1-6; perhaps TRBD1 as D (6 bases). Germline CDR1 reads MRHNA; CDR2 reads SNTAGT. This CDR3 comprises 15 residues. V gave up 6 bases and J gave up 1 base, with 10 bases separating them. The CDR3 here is CASRPGASYNSPLHF. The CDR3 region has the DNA TGTGCCAGCAGACCAGGGGCGTCCTATAATTCACCCCTCCACTTT.

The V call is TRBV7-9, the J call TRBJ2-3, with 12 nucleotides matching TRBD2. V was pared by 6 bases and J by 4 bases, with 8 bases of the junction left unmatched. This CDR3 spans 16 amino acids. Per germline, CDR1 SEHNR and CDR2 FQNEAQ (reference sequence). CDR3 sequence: CASSPASGRAPDTQYF. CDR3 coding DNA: TGTGCCAGCAGTCCCGCTAGCGGGAGGGCCCCAGATACGCAGTATTTT. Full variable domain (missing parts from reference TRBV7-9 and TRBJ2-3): DTGVSQNPRHKITKRGQNVTFRCDPISEHNRLYWYRQTLGQGPEFLTYFQNEAQLEKSRLLSDRFSAERPKGSFSTLEIQRTEQGDSAMYLCASSPASGRAPDTQYFGPGTRLTVL.

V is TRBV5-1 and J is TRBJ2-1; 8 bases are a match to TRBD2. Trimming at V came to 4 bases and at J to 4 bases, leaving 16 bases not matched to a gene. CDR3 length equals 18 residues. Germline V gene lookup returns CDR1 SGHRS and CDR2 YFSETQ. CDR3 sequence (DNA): TGCGCCAGCAGCGAGCAACCTAGCGGGTCAGGGGTTTACAATGAGCAGTTCTTC. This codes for CASSEQPSGSGVYNEQFF.

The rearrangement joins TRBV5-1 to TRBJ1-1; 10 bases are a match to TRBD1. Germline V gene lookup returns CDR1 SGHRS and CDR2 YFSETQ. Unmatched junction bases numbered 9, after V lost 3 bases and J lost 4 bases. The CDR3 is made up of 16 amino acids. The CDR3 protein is CASSYDRGPTFTEAFF. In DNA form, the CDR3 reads TGCGCCAGCAGCTACGACAGGGGGCCAACCTTCACTGAAGCTTTCTTT.

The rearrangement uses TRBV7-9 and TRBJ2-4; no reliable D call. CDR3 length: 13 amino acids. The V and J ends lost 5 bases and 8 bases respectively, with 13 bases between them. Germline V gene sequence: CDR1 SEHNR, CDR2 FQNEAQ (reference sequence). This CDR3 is CASSRDLYDIQYF. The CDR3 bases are TGTGCCAGCAGCCGTGATCTCTACGACATTCAGTACTTC. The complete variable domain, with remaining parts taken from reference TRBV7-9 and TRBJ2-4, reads DTGVSQNPRHKITKRGQNVTFRCDPISEHNRLYWYRQTLGQGPEFLTYFQNEAQLEKSRLLSDRFSAERPKGSFSTLEIQRTEQGDSAMYLCASSRDLYDIQYFGAGTRLSVL.

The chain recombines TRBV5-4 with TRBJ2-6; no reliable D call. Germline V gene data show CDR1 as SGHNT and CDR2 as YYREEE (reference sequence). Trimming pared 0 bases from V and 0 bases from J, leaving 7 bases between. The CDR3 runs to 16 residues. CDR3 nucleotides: TGTGCCAGCAGCTTGGCGGCCGGCTCTGGGGCCAACGTCCTGACTTTC. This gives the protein CASSLAAGSGANVLTF.

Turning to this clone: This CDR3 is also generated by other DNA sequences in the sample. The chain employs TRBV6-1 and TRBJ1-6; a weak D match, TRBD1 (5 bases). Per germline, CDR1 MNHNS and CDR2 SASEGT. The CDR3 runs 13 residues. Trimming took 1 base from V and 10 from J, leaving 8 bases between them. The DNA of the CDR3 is TGTGCCAGCAGTGAAGGGCAGGGCTCACCCCTCCACTTT. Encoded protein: CASSEGQGSPLHF.

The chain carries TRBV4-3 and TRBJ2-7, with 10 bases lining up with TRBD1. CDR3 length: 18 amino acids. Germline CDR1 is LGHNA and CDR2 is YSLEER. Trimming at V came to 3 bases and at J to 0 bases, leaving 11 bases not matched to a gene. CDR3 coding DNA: TGCGCCAGCAGCCACCGGACCTCGGGACAGGGGAACTCCTACGAGCAGTACTTC. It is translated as CASSHRTSGQGNSYEQYF.

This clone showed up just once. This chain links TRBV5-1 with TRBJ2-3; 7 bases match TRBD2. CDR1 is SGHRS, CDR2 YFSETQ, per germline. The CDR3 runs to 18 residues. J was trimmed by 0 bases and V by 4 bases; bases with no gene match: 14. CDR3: CASSRPKWASGSTDTQYF. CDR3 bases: TGCGCCAGCAGCCGCCCTAAATGGGCTAGCGGAAGCACAGATACGCAGTATTTT.

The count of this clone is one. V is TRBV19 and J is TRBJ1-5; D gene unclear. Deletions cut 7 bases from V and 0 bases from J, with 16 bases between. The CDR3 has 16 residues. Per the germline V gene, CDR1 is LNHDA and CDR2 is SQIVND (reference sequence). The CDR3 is CASKPGGRYSNQPQHF. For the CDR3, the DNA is TGTGCCAGTAAGCCGGGAGGAAGATATAGCAATCAGCCCCAGCATTTT.

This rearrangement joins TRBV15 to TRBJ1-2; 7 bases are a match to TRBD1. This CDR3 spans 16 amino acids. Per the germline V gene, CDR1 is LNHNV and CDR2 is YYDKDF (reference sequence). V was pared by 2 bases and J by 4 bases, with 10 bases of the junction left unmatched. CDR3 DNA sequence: TGTGCCACCAGCAGACTACTCACGGCAGGGGGCTATGGCTACACCTTC. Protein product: CATSRLLTAGGYGYTF. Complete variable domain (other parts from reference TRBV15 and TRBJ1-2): DAMVIQNPRYQVTQFGKPVTLSCSQTLNHNVMYWYQQKSSQAPKLLFHYYDKDFNNEADTPDNFQSRRPNTSFCFLDIRSPGLGDTAMYLCATSRLLTAGGYGYTFGSGTRLTVV.

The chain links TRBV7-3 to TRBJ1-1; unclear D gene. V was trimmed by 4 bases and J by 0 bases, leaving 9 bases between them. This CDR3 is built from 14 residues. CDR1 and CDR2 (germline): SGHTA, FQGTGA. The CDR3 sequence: CASSSSTLNTEAFF. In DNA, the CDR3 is TGTGCCAGCAGCTCCTCGACCTTGAACACTGAAGCTTTCTTT.

The CDR3 DNA reads as TGTGCCAGCAGCTTAGTAGGGGATCGGGGCTACACCTTC. This encodes CASSLVGDRGYTF. This sequence joins TRBV11-2 and TRBJ1-2, with a tentative D call TRBD1 (5 bases). The CDR3 has 13 residues. Trimming pared 1 base from V and 8 bases from J, leaving 11 bases between. CDR1 and CDR2 (germline): SGHAT, FQNNGV.

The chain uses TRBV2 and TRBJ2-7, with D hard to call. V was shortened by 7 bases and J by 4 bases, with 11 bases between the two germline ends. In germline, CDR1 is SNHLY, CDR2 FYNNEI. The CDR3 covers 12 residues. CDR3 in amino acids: CASKVEVYEQYF. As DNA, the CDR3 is TGTGCCAGCAAAGTGGAAGTTTACGAGCAGTACTTC.

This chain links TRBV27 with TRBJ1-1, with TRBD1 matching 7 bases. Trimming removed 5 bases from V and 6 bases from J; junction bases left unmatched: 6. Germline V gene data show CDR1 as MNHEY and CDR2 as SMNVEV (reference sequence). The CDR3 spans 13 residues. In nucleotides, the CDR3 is TGTGCCAGCAGTCTTACAGGGGTTGCTGAAGCTTTCTTT. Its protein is CASSLTGVAEAFF.

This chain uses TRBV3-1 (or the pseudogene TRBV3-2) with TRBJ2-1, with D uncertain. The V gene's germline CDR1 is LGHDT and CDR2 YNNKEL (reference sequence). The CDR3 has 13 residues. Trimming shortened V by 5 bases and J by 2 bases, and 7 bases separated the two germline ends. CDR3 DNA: TGTGCCAGCAGCGCTCTCACCTACAATGAGCAGTTCTTC. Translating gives CASSALTYNEQFF.

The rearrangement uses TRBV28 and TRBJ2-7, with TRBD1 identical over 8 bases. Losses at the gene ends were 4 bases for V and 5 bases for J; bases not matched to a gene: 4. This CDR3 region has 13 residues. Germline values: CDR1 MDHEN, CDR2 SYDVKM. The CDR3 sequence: CASSSTQGDEQYF. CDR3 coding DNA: TGTGCCAGCAGTTCCACACAGGGGGACGAGCAGTACTTC.

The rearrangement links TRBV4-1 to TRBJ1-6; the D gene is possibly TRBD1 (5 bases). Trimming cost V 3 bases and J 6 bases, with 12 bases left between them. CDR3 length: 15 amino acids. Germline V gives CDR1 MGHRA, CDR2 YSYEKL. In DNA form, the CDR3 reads TGCGCCAGCAGCCAGTCGGGGGAAGGTAATTCACCCCTCCACTTT. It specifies CASSQSGEGNSPLHF.

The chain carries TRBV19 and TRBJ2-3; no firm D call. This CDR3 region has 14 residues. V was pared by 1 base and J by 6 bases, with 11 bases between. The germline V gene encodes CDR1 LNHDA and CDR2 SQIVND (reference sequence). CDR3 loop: CASSIGFFGDTQYF. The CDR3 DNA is TGTGCCAGTAGTATAGGATTTTTTGGGGATACGCAGTATTTT.

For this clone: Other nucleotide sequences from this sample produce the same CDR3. The CDR3 loop reads CAWSAGGNQPQHF. The CDR3, as DNA: TGTGCCTGGAGTGCAGGGGGCAATCAGCCCCAGCATTTT. The rearrangement uses TRBV30 and TRBJ1-5; the D gene is possibly TRBD1 (6 bases). V lost 1 base, J lost 2 bases, and 6 bases lay in between. This CDR3 has 13 amino acids. CDR1 and CDR2 from the germline V gene are GTSNPN and SVGIG (reference sequence).

CDR3 coding DNA: TGTGCCAGCAGCCAGGGCGGGAACTACAATGAGCAGTTCTTC. Translating gives CASSQGGNYNEQFF. V and J are TRBV4-2 and TRBJ2-1; possibly TRBD2 for D (6 bases). Germline V gene lookup returns CDR1 LGHNA and CDR2 YNFKEQ. Trimming removed 3 bases at V and 3 bases at J, with 9 bases between. The CDR3 runs to 14 residues.

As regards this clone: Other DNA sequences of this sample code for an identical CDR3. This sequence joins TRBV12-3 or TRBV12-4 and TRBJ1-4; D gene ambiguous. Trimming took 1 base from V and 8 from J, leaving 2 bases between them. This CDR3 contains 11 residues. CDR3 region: CASSLGEKLFF. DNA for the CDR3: TGTGCCAGCAGTTTAGGGGAAAAACTGTTTTTT.

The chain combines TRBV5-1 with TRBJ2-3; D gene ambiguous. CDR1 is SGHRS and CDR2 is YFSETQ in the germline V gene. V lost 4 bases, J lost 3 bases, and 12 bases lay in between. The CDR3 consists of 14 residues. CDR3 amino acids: CASSRSSGTDTQYF. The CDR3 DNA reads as TGCGCCAGCAGCCGGAGCAGTGGGACAGATACGCAGTATTTT.

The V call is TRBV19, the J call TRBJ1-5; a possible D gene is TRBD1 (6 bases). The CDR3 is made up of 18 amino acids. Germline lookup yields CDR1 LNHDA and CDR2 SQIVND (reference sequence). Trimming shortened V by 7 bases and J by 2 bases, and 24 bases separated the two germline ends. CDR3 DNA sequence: TGTGCCAGTACTTCCCCGGGACACCCGTTTCAAGGCAATCAGCCCCAGCATTTT. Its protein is CASTSPGHPFQGNQPQHF.

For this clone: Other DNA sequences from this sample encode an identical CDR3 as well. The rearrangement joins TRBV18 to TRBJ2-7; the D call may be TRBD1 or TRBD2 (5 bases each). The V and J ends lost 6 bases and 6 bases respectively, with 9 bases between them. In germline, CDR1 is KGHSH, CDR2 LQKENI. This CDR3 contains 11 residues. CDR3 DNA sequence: TGTGCCAGCTCTCCTGGGGGCGAGCAGTACTTC. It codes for CASSPGGEQYF.

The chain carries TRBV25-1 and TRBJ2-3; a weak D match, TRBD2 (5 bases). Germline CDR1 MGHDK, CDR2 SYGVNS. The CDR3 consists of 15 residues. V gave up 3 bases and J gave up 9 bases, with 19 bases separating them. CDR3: CASSDLNGGLATQYF. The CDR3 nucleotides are TGTGCCAGCAGTGATCTCAATGGCGGGCTTGCAACGCAGTATTTT.

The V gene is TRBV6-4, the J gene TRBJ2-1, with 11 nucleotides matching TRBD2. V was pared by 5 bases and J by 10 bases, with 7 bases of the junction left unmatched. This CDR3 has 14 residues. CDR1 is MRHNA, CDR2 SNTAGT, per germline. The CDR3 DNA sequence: TGTGCCAGCAGTCGAGTTAGCGGGAGGGTCGAGCAGTTCTTC. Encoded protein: CASSRVSGRVEQFF.

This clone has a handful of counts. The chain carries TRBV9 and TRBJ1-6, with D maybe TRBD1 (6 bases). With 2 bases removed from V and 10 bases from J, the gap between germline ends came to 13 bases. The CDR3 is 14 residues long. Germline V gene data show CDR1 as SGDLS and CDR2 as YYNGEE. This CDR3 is CASSVSQGWSPLHF. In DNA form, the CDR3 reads TGTGCCAGCAGCGTTAGTCAGGGGTGGTCACCCCTCCACTTT.

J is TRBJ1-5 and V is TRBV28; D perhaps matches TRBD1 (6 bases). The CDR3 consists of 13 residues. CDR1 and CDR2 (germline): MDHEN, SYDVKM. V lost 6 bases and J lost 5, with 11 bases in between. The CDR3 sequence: CASRGGGYQPQHF. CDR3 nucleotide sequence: TGTGCCAGCAGAGGGGGAGGTTATCAGCCCCAGCATTTT.

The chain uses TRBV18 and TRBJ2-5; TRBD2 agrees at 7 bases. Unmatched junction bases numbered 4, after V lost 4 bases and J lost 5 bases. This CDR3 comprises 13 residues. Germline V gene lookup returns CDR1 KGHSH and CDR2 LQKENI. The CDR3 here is CASSLSGKETQYF. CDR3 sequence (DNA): TGTGCCAGCTCACTCAGCGGGAAGGAGACCCAGTACTTC.